This entry lists 8 T cell receptor beta chains sequenced from one sample in a study of blood T cell repertoires in COVID-19. Data came from immunoSEQ multiplex PCR; TCRdb stores just in-frame clones and leaves some out. The sample has 270,000 or so clones; 80% to 85% are singletons. Material: PBMCs or T cells enriched from blood (not recorded which). The receptors shown here come from a man between 45 and 60 years old who had recovered from COVID-19.

This clone was recorded only once. The J gene is TRBJ1-1, the V gene TRBV9, with TRBD1 as a possible D gene (5 bases). The CDR3 consists of 15 residues. Germline CDR1 SGDLS, CDR2 YYNGEE. V shed 2 bases and J shed 0 bases, with 11 bases lying between them. This CDR3 reads CASSVRDRMNTEAFF. CDR3 in DNA: TGTGCCAGCAGCGTCAGGGATAGGATGAACACTGAAGCTTTCTTT.

The V and J genes are TRBV10-1 and TRBJ2-1; D perhaps matches TRBD1 (6 bases). Per the germline V gene, CDR1 is WNHNN and CDR2 is SYGVQD (reference sequence). With 4 bases removed from V and 8 bases from J, the gap between germline ends came to 18 bases. This CDR3 comprises 15 residues. CDR3 protein: CASSVSQGPFHEQFF. CDR3 bases: TGCGCCAGCAGTGTGAGCCAGGGGCCTTTTCATGAGCAGTTCTTC.

The V call is TRBV19, the J call TRBJ2-3; D is ambiguous. Germline-derived CDR1 and CDR2 are LNHDA and SQIVND (reference sequence). V gave up 0 bases and J gave up 2 bases, with 9 bases separating them. This CDR3 is built from 15 residues. The CDR3 region has the DNA TGTGCCAGTAGTATAGAGAGCTTTACCACAGATACGCAGTATTTT. The encoded protein is CASSIESFTTDTQYF.

The V and J genes are TRBV7-8 and TRBJ1-5, with D possibly matching TRBD1 (5 bases). Trimming pared 3 bases from V and 1 base from J, leaving 13 bases between. Germline loops: CDR1 SGHVS, CDR2 FQNEAQ. This CDR3 region has 16 residues. The chain's CDR3 is CASSLKGRVSNQPQHF. The CDR3 nucleotides read TGTGCCAGCAGCTTGAAGGGCAGGGTGAGCAATCAGCCCCAGCATTTT.

The chain uses TRBV28 and TRBJ1-3, with D perhaps TRBD1 (6 bases). The V end was cut by 6 bases, the J end by 4 bases, with 13 bases between. In germline, CDR1 is MDHEN, CDR2 SYDVKM. The CDR3 covers 14 residues. In DNA, the CDR3 is TGTGCCAGCAGGAAGGGGGTAGCGGGAAACACCATATATTTT. This gives the protein CASRKGVAGNTIYF.

This clone turned up a few times. The chain links TRBV6-5 to TRBJ1-5, with 7 bases aligning to TRBD1. Per the germline V gene, CDR1 is MNHEY and CDR2 is SVGAGI. This CDR3 is 13 amino acids long. V was pared by 7 bases and J by 3 bases, with 3 bases of the junction left unmatched. CDR3 protein: CASIGTVNQPQHF. The CDR3 DNA reads as TGTGCCAGCATAGGGACAGTCAATCAGCCCCAGCATTTT.

The rearrangement uses TRBV5-1 and TRBJ2-1; 11 positions agree with TRBD2. The J segment lost 7 bases and the V segment lost 4 bases, leaving 10 bases of the junction unmatched. Germline-derived CDR1 and CDR2 are SGHRS and YFSETQ. CDR3 length: 16 residues. The CDR3 loop reads CASSPFETSGENEQFF. CDR3 sequence (DNA): TGCGCCAGCAGCCCTTTTGAGACTAGCGGGGAAAATGAGCAGTTCTTC.

J is TRBJ1-1 and V is TRBV19; D is unresolved. The CDR3 has 13 amino acids. Germline V lookup: CDR1 LNHDA, CDR2 SQIVND (reference sequence). Trimming left V 4 bases short and J 3 bases short, with 9 bases between. CDR3 coding DNA: TGTGCCAGTAGTACCGGGAAACACACTGAAGCTTTCTTT. It encodes CASSTGKHTEAFF.